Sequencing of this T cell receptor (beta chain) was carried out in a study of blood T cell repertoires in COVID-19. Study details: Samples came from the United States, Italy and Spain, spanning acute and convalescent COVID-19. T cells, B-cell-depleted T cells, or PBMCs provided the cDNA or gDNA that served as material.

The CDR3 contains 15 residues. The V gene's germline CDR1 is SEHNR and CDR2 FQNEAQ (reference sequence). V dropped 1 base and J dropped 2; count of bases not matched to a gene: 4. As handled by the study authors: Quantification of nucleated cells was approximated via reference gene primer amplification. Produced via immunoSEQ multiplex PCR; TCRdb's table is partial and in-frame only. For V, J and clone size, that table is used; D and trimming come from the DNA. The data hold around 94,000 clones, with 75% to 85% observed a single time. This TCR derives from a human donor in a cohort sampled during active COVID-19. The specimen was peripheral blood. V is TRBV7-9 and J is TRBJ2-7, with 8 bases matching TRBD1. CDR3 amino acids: CASSLGDRRPYEQYF. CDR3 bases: TGTGCCAGCAGCTTAGGGGACAGGCGACCCTACGAGCAGTACTTC.